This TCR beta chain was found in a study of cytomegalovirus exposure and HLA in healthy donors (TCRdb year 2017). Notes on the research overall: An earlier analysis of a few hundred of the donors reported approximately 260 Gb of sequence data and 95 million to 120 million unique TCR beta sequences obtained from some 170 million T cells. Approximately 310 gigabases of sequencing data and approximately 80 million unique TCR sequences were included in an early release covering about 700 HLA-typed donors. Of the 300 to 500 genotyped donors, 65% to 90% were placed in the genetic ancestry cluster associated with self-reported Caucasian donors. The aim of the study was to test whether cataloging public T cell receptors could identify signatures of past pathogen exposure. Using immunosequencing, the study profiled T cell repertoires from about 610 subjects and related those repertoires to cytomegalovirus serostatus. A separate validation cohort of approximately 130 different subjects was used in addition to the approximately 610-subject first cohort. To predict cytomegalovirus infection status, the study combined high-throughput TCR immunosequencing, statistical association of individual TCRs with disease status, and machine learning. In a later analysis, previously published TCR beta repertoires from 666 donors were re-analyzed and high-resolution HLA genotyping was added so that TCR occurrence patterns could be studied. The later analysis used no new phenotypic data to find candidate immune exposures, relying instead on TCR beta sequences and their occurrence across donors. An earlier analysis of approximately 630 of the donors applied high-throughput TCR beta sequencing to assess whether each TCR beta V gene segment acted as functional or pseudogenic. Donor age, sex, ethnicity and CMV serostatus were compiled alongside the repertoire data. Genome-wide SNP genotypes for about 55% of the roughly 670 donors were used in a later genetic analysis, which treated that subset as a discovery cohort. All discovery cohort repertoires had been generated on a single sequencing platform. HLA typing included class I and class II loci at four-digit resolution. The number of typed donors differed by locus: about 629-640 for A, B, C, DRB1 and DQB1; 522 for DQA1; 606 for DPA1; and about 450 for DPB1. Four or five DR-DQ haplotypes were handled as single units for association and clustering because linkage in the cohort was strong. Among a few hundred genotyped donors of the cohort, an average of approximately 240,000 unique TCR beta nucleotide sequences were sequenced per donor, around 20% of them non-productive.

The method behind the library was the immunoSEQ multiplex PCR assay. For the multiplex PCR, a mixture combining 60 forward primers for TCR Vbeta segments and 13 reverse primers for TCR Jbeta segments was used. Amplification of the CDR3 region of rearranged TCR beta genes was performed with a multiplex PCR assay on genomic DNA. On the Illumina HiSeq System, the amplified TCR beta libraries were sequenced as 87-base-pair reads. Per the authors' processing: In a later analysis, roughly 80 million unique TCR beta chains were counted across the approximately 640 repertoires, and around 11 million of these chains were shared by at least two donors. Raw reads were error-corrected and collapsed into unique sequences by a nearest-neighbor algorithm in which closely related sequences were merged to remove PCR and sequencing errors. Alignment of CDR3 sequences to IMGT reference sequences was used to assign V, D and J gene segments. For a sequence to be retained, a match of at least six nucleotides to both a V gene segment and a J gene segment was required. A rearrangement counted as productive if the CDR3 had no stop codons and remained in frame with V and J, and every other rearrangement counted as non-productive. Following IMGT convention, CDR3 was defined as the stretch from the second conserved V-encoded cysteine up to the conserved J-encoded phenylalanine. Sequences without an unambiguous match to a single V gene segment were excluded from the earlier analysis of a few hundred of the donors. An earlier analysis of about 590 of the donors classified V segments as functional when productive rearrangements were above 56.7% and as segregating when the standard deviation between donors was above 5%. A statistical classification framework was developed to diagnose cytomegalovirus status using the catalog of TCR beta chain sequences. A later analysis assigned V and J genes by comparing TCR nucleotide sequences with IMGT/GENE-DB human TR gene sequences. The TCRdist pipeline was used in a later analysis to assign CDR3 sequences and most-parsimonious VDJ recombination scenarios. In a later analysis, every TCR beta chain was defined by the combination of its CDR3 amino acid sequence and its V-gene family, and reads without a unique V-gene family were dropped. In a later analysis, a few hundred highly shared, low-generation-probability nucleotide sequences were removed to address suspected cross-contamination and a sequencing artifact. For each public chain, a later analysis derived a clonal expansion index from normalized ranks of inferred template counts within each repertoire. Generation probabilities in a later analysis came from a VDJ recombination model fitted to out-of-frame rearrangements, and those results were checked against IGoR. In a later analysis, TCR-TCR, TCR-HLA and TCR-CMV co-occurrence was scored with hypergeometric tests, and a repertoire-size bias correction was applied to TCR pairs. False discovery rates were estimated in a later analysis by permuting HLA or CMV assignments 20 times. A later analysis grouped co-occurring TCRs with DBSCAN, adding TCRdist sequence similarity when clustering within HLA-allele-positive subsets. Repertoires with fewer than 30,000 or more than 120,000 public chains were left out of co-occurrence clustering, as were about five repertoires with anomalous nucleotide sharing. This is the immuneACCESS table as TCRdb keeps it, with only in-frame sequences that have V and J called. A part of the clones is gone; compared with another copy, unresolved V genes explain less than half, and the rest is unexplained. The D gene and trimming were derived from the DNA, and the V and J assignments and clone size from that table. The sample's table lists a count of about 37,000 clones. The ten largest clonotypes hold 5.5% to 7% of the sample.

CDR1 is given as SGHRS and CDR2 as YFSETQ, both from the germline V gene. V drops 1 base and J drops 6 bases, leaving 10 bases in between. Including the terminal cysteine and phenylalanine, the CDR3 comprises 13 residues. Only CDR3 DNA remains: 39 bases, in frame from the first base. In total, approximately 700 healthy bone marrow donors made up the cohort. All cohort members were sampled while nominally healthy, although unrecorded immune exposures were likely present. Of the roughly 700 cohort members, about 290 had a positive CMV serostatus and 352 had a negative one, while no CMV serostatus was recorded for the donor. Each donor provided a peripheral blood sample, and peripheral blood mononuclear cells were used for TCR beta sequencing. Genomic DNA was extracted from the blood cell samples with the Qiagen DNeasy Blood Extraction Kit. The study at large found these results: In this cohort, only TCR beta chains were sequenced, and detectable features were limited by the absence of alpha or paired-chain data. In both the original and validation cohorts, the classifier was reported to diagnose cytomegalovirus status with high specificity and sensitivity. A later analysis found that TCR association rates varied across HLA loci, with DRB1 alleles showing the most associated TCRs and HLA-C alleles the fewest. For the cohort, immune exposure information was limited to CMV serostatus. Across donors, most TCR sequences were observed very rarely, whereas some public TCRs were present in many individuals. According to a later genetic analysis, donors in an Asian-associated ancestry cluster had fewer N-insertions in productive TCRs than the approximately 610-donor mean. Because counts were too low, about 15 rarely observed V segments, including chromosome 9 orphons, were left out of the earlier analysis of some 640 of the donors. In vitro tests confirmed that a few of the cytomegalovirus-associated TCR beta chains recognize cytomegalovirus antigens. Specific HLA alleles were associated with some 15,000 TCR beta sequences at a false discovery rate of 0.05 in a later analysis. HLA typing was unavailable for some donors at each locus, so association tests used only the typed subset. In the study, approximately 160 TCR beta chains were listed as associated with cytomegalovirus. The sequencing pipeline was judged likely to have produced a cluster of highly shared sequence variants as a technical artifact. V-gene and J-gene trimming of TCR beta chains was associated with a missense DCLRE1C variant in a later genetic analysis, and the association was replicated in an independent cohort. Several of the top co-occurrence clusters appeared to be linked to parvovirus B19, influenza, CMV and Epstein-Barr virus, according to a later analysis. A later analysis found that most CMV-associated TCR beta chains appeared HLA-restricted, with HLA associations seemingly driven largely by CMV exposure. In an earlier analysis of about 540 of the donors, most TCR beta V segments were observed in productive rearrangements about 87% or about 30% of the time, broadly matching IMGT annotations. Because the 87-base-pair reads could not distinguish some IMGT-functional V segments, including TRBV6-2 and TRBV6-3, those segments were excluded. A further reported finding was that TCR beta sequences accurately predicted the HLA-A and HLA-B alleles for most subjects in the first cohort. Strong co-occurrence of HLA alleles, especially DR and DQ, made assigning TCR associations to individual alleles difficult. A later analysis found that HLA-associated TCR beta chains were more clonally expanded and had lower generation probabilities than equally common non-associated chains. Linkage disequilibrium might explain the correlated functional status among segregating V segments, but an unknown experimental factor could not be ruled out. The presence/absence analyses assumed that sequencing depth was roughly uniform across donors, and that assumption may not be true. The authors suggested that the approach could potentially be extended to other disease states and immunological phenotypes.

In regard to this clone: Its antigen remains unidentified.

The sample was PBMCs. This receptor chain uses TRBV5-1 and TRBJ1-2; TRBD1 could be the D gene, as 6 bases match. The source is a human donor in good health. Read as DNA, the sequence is TGCGCCAGCAGCTTGAAAGGGGACAATGGCTACACCTTC. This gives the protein CASSLKGDNGYTF.